These 21 T cell receptor beta chains were sequenced from one sample in a study of blood T cell repertoires in COVID-19. Data came from immunoSEQ multiplex PCR; TCRdb stores just in-frame clones and leaves some out. Of 90,000 to 140,000 clones in the sample, roughly 80% were seen once. The sample taken for sequencing was peripheral blood. Receptors were obtained from an elderly woman with acute or convalescent COVID-19.

This clone has a handful of counts. The V and J genes are TRBV28 and TRBJ1-6, with 12 bases matching TRBD1. The V and J ends lost 4 bases and 6 bases, in that order; junction bases with no gene match: 1. This CDR3 comprises 15 residues. From germline, CDR1 is MDHEN and CDR2 SYDVKM. The CDR3 here is CASSWGQGANSPLHF. CDR3 DNA sequence: TGTGCCAGCAGTTGGGGACAGGGGGCTAATTCACCCCTCCACTTT.

The genes are TRBV18 and TRBJ2-5, with TRBD2 identical over 9 bases. The CDR3 extends over 16 amino acids. Germline loops: CDR1 KGHSH, CDR2 LQKENI. J lost 1 base, V lost 0 bases, and 3 bases had no gene match. The CDR3 DNA reads as TGTGCCAGCTCACCACCTGGTAGCGGGGGCCAAGAGACCCAGTACTTC. It is translated as CASSPPGSGGQETQYF. Variable domain in full (rest from reference TRBV18 and TRBJ2-5): NAGVMQNPRHLVRRRGQEARLRCSPMKGHSHVYWYRQLPEEGLKFMVYLQKENIIDESGMPKERFSAEFPKEGPSILRIQQVVRGDSAAYFCASSPPGSGGQETQYFGPGTRLLVL.

The chain joins TRBV6-5 to TRBJ2-7, with 8 bases that match TRBD2. The CDR3 is 16 residues long. Losses at the gene ends were 4 bases for V and 2 bases for J; bases not matched to a gene: 10. CDR1 is MNHEY and CDR2 is SVGAGI in the germline V gene. CDR3 sequence: CASSSHLAGPTYEQYF. CDR3 DNA: TGTGCCAGCAGTTCCCATTTAGCGGGGCCGACCTACGAGCAGTACTTC.

V gene TRBV7-2 combines with J gene TRBJ1-4, with 9 bases that match TRBD1. J lost 7 bases, V lost 3 bases, and 0 bases had no gene match. The V gene's germline CDR1 is SGHTA and CDR2 FQGNSA. The length of the CDR3 is 13 residues. In nucleotides, the CDR3 is TGTGCCAGCAGCTTGACAGGGGGTGAAAAACTGTTTTTT. Protein sequence: CASSLTGGEKLFF.

This chain links TRBV18 with TRBJ1-5; D possibly corresponds to TRBD1 (5 bases). V was cut by 4 bases and J by 1 base, with 11 bases left in between. The CDR3 loop spans 15 amino acids. Looked up from germline, CDR1 is KGHSH and CDR2 is LQKENI. The CDR3 sequence: CASSLEEGSNQPQHF. The CDR3 nucleotides read TGTGCCAGCTCACTCGAGGAGGGGAGCAATCAGCCCCAGCATTTT.

V and J are TRBV5-4 and TRBJ2-3; tentative D call: TRBD1 (6 bases). CDR1 is SGHNT and CDR2 is YYREEE in the germline V gene (reference sequence). V was shortened by 3 bases and J by 1 base, with 9 bases between the two germline ends. The CDR3 spans 14 residues. This CDR3 is CASSSRQGTDTQYF. CDR3 sequence (DNA): TGTGCCAGCAGCTCCAGACAGGGCACAGATACGCAGTATTTT.

The genes are TRBV5-6 and TRBJ2-7, with 12 bases that match TRBD1. Germline V gene lookup returns CDR1 SGHDT and CDR2 YYEEEE. This CDR3 has 16 residues. The ends lost 4 bases at V and 7 bases at J; junction bases unmatched: 12. The CDR3 sequence: CASSLSPGQGAREQYF. CDR3 DNA: TGTGCCAGCAGCCTCTCGCCGGGACAGGGGGCTAGGGAGCAGTACTTC.

This chain joins TRBV10-1 and TRBJ2-5, with D possibly matching TRBD1 (5 bases). CDR3 size: 13 residues. Germline CDR1 is WNHNN and CDR2 is SYGVQD (reference sequence). With 6 bases removed from V and 2 bases from J, the gap between germline ends came to 10 bases. CDR3 region: CASSLQVQETQYF. Written as DNA, the CDR3 is TGCGCCAGCAGCCTACAGGTACAAGAGACCCAGTACTTC.

The chain couples TRBV29-1 to TRBJ2-3, with unresolved D. CDR1 and CDR2 (germline): SQVTM, ANQGSEA. V lost 7 bases to trimming and J lost 2 bases, with 13 bases between them. CDR3 length: 13 residues. CDR3 sequence (DNA): TGCAGCGCCGAAGGTCGGGTCACAGATACGCAGTATTTT. Amino acid sequence: CSAEGRVTDTQYF.

The chain has TRBV5-4 and TRBJ2-2, with a weak D call TRBD2 (6 bases). Deletions cut 6 bases from V and 0 bases from J, with 12 bases between. CDR1 is SGHNT and CDR2 is YYREEE in the germline V gene (reference sequence). The CDR3 contains 15 residues. The CDR3 nucleotides read TGTGCCAGCACCCGGGACTCGGCGAACACCGGGGAGCTGTTTTTT. Its translation: CASTRDSANTGELFF.

This clone was detected once. V and J are TRBV19 and TRBJ1-4; 7 nucleotides match TRBD1. Germline V gene sequence: CDR1 LNHDA, CDR2 SQIVND (reference sequence). The J segment lost 0 bases and the V segment lost 1 base, leaving 8 bases of the junction unmatched. CDR3 length: 18 amino acids. Written as DNA, the CDR3 is TGTGCCAGTAGTATAGGCTACAGGGGAAAGGCAACTAATGAAAAACTGTTTTTT. Its translation is CASSIGYRGKATNEKLFF.

This clone was seen more than once but under ten times. V and J are TRBV5-3 and TRBJ2-2; TRBD2 aligns across 10 bases. TRBV5-3 carries the ORF label, with uncertain function. This CDR3 spans 15 amino acids. The J segment lost 10 bases and the V segment lost 2 bases, leaving 8 bases of the junction unmatched. The CDR3: CARSFPGLATTELFF. The CDR3 region has the DNA TGTGCCAGAAGCTTTCCGGGACTAGCGACCACGGAGCTGTTTTTT.

The chain recombines TRBV29-1 with TRBJ2-1; possible D gene TRBD2, 6 bases. Deletions cut 7 bases from V and 5 bases from J, with 15 bases between. Germline V gene data show CDR1 as SQVTM and CDR2 as ANQGSEA. There are 13 residues in the CDR3. The CDR3 loop reads CSAPKTRHNEQFF. Here the CDR3 DNA reads TGCAGCGCTCCTAAGACTAGACACAATGAGCAGTTCTTC.

This clone was recorded a few times. This chain joins TRBV24-1 and TRBJ1-2, with D unresolved. Germline lookup yields CDR1 KGHDR and CDR2 SFDVKD. V was cut by 2 bases and J by 2 bases, with 8 bases left in between. The CDR3 has 14 amino acids. The CDR3 sequence: CATSDSNSNYGYTF. The CDR3 bases are TGTGCCACCAGTGATTCCAACAGCAACTATGGCTACACCTTC.

The chain uses TRBV5-6 and TRBJ2-3; weak D call: TRBD1 (5 bases). The CDR3 covers 15 residues. The germline gives CDR1 SGHDT, CDR2 YYEEEE. With 4 bases removed from V and 0 bases from J, the gap between germline ends came to 12 bases. The CDR3 DNA follows: TGTGCCAGCAGCCCCCGACAGAGCAGCACAGATACGCAGTATTTT. It is translated as CASSPRQSSTDTQYF.

V gene TRBV24-1 combines with J gene TRBJ2-1; 7 nucleotides match TRBD1. Germline V gene lookup returns CDR1 KGHDR and CDR2 SFDVKD. Germline trimming cut 0 bases from V and 4 bases from J; bases unmatched to any gene: 2. CDR3 length equals 15 residues. CDR3 in DNA: TGTGCCACCAGTGATTTGGGGGACAGATACAATGAGCAGTTCTTC. Protein sequence: CATSDLGDRYNEQFF.

On this clone itself: The identical CDR3 is also encoded by other nucleotide sequences in the sample. This chain links TRBV30 with TRBJ2-5; D ambiguous. This CDR3 comprises 11 residues. Trimming took off 0 bases at V and 4 bases at J, with 3 bases between the two ends. Germline V CDR1 and CDR2: GTSNPN, SVGIG (reference sequence). CDR3 DNA: TGTGCCTGGAGTGTACTAGAGACCCAGTACTTC. Translated, it gives CAWSVLETQYF.

The chain employs TRBV19 and TRBJ1-5, with D possibly being TRBD1 (6 bases). From germline, CDR1 is LNHDA and CDR2 SQIVND (reference sequence). With 4 bases removed from V and 2 bases from J, the gap between germline ends came to 21 bases. The CDR3 is 18 residues long. CDR3 in amino acids: CASSTDHRALGGNQPQHF. CDR3 DNA: TGTGCCAGTAGTACAGATCACAGGGCCCTAGGGGGCAATCAGCCCCAGCATTTT.

The V and J genes are TRBV5-4 and TRBJ1-4, with no clear D. Trimming pared 0 bases from V and 5 bases from J, leaving 8 bases between. The length of the CDR3 is 14 residues. Looked up from germline, CDR1 is SGHNT and CDR2 is YYREEE (reference sequence). CDR3 sequence reads: CASSLERRNEKLFF. The DNA for the CDR3 is TGTGCCAGCAGCTTGGAGAGGAGGAATGAAAAACTGTTTTTT.

The genes are TRBV7-6 and TRBJ2-1; TRBD2 matches 7 bases. The germline V gene encodes CDR1 SGHVS and CDR2 FNYEAQ. V lost 1 base, J lost 11 bases, and 5 bases stayed unmatched. CDR3 length: 13 amino acids. The CDR3 protein is CASSLERDLKQFF. DNA for the CDR3: TGTGCCAGCAGCTTAGAGCGGGACCTAAAGCAGTTCTTC. Supplemented by reference TRBV7-6 and TRBJ2-1, the full variable domain reads GAGVSQSPRYKVTKRGQDVALRCDPISGHVSLYWYRQALGQGPEFLTYFNYEAQQDKSGLPNDRFSAERPEGSISTLTIQRTEQRDSAMYRCASSLERDLKQFFGPGTRLTVL.

This clone was seen only once. The chain links TRBV28 to TRBJ2-5; D not certain. The ends were cut back, 2 bases at V and 4 bases at J, with 14 bases in the middle. The CDR3 extends over 15 amino acids. The germline CDR1 and CDR2 sequences are MDHEN and SYDVKM. The CDR3 DNA sequence: TGTGCCAGCAGTTTACCGGAGAACCGAGGAGAGACCCAGTACTTC. Protein product: CASSLPENRGETQYF.